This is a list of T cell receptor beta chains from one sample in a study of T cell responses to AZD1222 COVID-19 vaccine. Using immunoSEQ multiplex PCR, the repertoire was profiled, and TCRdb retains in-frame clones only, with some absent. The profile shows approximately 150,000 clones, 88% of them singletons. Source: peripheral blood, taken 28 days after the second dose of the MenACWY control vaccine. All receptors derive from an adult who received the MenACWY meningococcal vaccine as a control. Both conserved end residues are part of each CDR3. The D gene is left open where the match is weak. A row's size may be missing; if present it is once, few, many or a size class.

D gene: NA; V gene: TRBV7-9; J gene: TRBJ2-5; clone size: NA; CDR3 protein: CASSLNTNQETQYF; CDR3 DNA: TGTGCCAGCAGCTTAAATACTAACCAAGAGACCCAGTACTTC
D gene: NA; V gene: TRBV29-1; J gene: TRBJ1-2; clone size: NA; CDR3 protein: CSVLGSGEDYGYTF; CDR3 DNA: TGCAGCGTCCTAGGGTCGGGGGAAGACTATGGCTACACCTTC
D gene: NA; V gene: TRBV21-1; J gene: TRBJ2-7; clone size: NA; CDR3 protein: CASSNTNRAFNEQYF; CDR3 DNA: TGTGCCAGCAGCAACACAAACAGGGCCTTTAACGAGCAGTACTTC
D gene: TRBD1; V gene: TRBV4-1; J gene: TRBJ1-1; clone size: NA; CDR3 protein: CASSQAAPGTGGLRAEAFF; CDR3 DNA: TGCGCCAGCAGCCAGGCAGCCCCTGGGACAGGGGGGCTCCGGGCTGAAGCTTTCTTT
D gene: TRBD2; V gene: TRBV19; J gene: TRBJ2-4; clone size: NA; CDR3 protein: CASTPGGAKNIQYF; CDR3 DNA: TGTGCCAGTACTCCCGGGGGGGCCAAAAACATTCAGTACTTC
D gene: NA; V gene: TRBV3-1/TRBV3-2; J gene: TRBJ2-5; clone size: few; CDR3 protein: CASSQAQGQETQYF; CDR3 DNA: TGTGCCAGCAGCCAAGCCCAGGGCCAAGAGACCCAGTACTTC
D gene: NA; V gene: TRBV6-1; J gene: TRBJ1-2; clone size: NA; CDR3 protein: CASSEGGFVSGYTF; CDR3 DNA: TGTGCCAGCAGTGAAGGGGGGTTTGTAAGTGGCTACACCTTC
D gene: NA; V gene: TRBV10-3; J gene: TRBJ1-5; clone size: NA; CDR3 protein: CAISESISQAGQPQHF; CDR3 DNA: TGTGCCATCAGTGAGTCGATAAGTCAGGCGGGGCAGCCCCAGCATTTT
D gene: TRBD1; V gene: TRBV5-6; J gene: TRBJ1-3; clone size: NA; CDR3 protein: CASKRQGIDTIYF; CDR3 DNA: TGTGCCAGCAAAAGACAGGGAATAGACACCATATATTTT
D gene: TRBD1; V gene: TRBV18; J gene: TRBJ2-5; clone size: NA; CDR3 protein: CASSPGTGGEETQYF; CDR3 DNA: TGTGCCAGCTCACCAGGGACAGGGGGAGAGGAGACCCAGTACTTC
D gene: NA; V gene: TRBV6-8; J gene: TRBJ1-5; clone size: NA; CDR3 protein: CASSSFSGRRSWQPQHF; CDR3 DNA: TGTGCCAGCAGTTCTTTCTCGGGCAGACGGTCCTGGCAGCCCCAGCATTTT
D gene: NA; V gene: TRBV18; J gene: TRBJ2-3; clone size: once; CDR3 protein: CASSTGADTQYF; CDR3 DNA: TGTGCCAGCTCAACGGGGGCAGATACGCAGTATTTT
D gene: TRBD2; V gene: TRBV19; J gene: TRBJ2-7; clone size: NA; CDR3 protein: CASSRALAGGEQYF; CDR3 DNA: TGTGCCAGTAGTAGGGCACTAGCGGGAGGAGAGCAGTACTTC
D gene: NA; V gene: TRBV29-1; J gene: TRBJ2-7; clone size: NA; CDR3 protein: CSVSPGPTYEQYF; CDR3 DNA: TGCAGCGTTTCCCCGGGACCTACTTACGAGCAGTACTTC
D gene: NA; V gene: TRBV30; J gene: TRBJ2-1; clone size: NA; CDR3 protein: CAWSPDSLYNEQFF; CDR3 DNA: TGTGCCTGGAGTCCGGACAGCTTGTACAATGAGCAGTTCTTC
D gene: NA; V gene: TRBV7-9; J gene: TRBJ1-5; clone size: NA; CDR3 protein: CASSLAEGGEKHF; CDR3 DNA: TGTGCCAGCAGCTTAGCGGAGGGGGGCGAAAAGCATTTT
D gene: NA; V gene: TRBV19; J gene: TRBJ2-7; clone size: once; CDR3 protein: CASSMFGTASYEQYF; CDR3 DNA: TGTGCCAGTAGTATGTTCGGGACGGCCTCCTACGAGCAGTACTTC
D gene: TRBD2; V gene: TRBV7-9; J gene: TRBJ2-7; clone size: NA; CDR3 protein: CASSLHRLAGGFDEQYF; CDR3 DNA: TGTGCCAGCAGCCTTCATCGACTAGCGGGGGGATTTGACGAGCAGTACTTC
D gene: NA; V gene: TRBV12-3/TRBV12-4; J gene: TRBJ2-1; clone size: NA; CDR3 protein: CASSSPGYNEQFF; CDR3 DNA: TGTGCCAGCAGCTCCCCCGGGTACAATGAGCAGTTCTTC